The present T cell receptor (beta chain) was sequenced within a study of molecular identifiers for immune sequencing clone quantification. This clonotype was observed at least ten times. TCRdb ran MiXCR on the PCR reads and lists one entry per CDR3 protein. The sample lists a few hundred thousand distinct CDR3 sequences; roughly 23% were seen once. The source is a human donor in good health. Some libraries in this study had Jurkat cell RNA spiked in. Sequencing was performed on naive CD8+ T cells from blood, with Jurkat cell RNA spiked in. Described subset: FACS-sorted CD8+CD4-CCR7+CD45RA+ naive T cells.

The CDR3 DNA is TGTGCCAGCATCGGAGGGCCGCTCTCCTACGAGCAGTACTTC. Its translation: CASIGGPLSYEQYF. The chain is built from TRBV2 and TRBJ2-7; TRBD2 might be the D (6 bases). Germline V lookup: CDR1 SNHLY, CDR2 FYNNEI. Trimming cost V 7 bases and J 0 bases, with 13 bases left between them. The CDR3 extends over 14 amino acids.